The rows below give T cell receptor beta chains drawn from one sample of a study of CD8+CD57+ T cells in acquired aplastic anemia. MiXCR, run by TCRdb on the reads, gives a single entry per CDR3 protein. This table has fewer than 200,000 distinct CDR3 sequences, roughly 50% appearing once. Sequencing used sorted CD4+, CD8+, or CD8+CD57+ T cells (not recorded which) from PBMCs. All receptors derive from a human donor with aplastic anemia. The CDR3 runs from the conserved cysteine through the conserved F or W.

v_call cdr3_aa
TRBV2 CASSEAGSASSYEQYF
TRBV5-6 CASSHRTGRLHF
TRBV20-1 CSARLTDNYEQYF
TRBV29-1 CSAERNEQFF
TRBV7-2 CASSWDRGGNTEAFF
TRBV12-3/TRBV12-4 CASAPGGPNLNQPQHF
TRBV20-1 CSARDRLMATVYGYTF
TRBV12-3/TRBV12-4 CASILDRGRAGANVLTF
TRBV5-1 CASSALAGNHNEQFF
TRBV19 CASRLPGTRSDTQYF
TRBV20-1 CSARSLTSGEDTQYF
TRBV24-1 CATSESGRETQYF
TRBV5-1 CASSLNGDLSSPLHF
TRBV18 CASSPRPGAQGYGYTF
TRBV27 CASSLNRASYNEQFF
TRBV19 CASSFRSGANVLTF
TRBV10-3 CATTEGQGSTDTQYF
TRBV29-1 CSVHSSQPGSGTGFYEQYF
TRBV19 CASTHGQGNSPLHF
TRBV19 CASSLQGGNGNTEAFF
TRBV7-7 CASNTVGGGYPGVLFF